One and the same sample provided the 7 T cell receptor beta chains below, sequenced in a study of T cells in women clearing cervical HPV infection. Only in-frame clones appear in the TCRdb table, and some are missing; sequencing was by immunoSEQ multiplex PCR. This sample's table has about 41,000 clones. The sequencing input was blood buffy coat. These receptors all come from a woman aged 18 to 75 with a cervical HPV16 infection that either progressed to CIN3+ or cleared (not recorded which).

About this clone itself: The missing CDR3 end, 3 residues past where the read stops, is filled in from the germline J gene. This chain links TRBV6-2 or TRBV6-3 with TRBJ2-5; D might be TRBD1 or TRBD2, each matching 7 bases. V was trimmed by 6 bases and J by 6 bases, leaving 17 bases between them. Germline V lookup: CDR1 MNHEY, CDR2 SVGEGT. The CDR3 runs 14 residues. CDR3 region: CASSLGGGRQTQYF. CDR3 DNA, as far as it was read: TGTGCCAGCAGCCTGGGAGGGGGCCGACAGACC.

On this clone itself: The read ends 3 residues early relative to the CDR3; the germline J gene fills the gap. This sequence joins TRBV2 and TRBJ1-6; D unresolved. V was trimmed by 6 bases and J by 5 bases, leaving 11 bases between them. The germline gives CDR1 SNHLY, CDR2 FYNNEI. The CDR3 is 14 residues long. The CDR3 bases that were read are TGTGCCAGCAGGGGCCGACGGAATAATTCACCC. It encodes CASRGRRNNSP. The full CDR3 is CASRGRRNNSPLHF.

The CDR3 spells CASSLRSMRTDTQYF. The part of the CDR3 DNA that was read is TGTGCCAGCAGCCTCCGTAGTATGCGCACAGATACG. The J gene is TRBJ2-3, the V gene TRBV4-2, with D unclear. With the read ending 3 residues before the CDR3 end, the germline J gene is used to fill in that end. V dropped 4 bases and J dropped 1 base, with 12 bases sitting between them. The CDR3 has 15 amino acids. The V gene's germline CDR1 is LGHNA and CDR2 YNFKEQ.

Concerning this clone: The read ends 3 residues before the CDR3 terminus; that terminus is restored from the germline J gene. J is TRBJ1-2 and V is TRBV7-9; 7 bases match TRBD1. Germline CDR1 SEHNR, CDR2 FQNEAQ (reference sequence). This CDR3 region has 12 residues. Here the CDR3 reads CASSLTGAGYTF. Partial CDR3 DNA: TGTGCCAGCAGCTTAACAGGGGCAGGC.

In the case of this clone: The read ends 3 residues early relative to the CDR3; the germline J gene fills the gap. The chain carries TRBV4-2 and TRBJ1-4; TRBD1 agrees at 9 bases. V shed 2 bases and J 3 bases; nucleotides not matched to a gene: 4. Germline V gene lookup returns CDR1 LGHNA and CDR2 YNFKEQ. The CDR3 length is 16 residues. CDR3 DNA (partial): TGTGCCAGCAGCCAAAACCGACAGGGGGCTAATGAAAAA. Its protein is CASSQNRQGANEK. The CDR3 in its entirety is CASSQNRQGANEKLFF.

Of note for this clone: With the read ending 3 residues before the CDR3 end, the germline J gene is used to fill in that end. The same CDR3 is also encoded by other DNA sequences in this sample. The chain has TRBV7-2 and TRBJ1-5, with no clear D. Trimming left V 6 bases short and J 5 bases short, with 11 bases between. CDR3 size: 13 residues. Germline CDR1 reads SGHTA; CDR2 reads FQGNSA. CDR3 bases read: TGTGCCAGCAGTTTACAGCGGTATCAGCCC. Protein sequence: CASSLQRYQP. The entire CDR3 protein is CASSLQRYQPQHF. Complete variable domain (other parts from reference TRBV7-2 and TRBJ1-5): GAGVSQSPSNKVTEKGKDVELRCDPISGHTALYWYRQSLGQGLEFLIYFQGNSAPDKSGLPSDRFSAERTGGSVSTLTIQRTQQEDSAVYLCASSLQRYQPQHFGDGTRLSIL.

A note on this clone: The CDR3 is cut off 3 residues early in the read; its end comes from the germline J gene. The V and J genes are TRBV4-1 and TRBJ2-2; 8 bases align to TRBD1. The CDR3 consists of 15 residues. V shed 5 bases and J 0 bases; nucleotides not matched to a gene: 2. Per germline, CDR1 MGHRA and CDR2 YSYEKL. CDR3 sequence: CASSYRGTNTGELFF. CDR3 bases read: TGCGCCAGCAGCTACAGGGGGACGAACACCGGGGAG.